These T cell receptor beta chains were read from a single sample in a study of regulatory T cells in long-lasting Graves disease. TCRdb fed the multiplex PCR reads into MiXCR, producing one record per CDR3 protein. In the table there are hundreds of thousands of distinct CDR3 sequences, roughly 21% of which are singletons. The sample in question was peripheral blood mononuclear cells (PBMCs), obtained when the disease was refractory, from a patient treated with antithyroid drugs. These receptors all come from a female donor with Graves disease. Both conserved end residues are part of each CDR3. Fields, in order: CDR3 protein, D gene, CDR3 length, V gene, J gene. D genes are given only for firm matches.

cdr3_aa: CASSIDAGRGRDSNQPQHF
d_call: TRBD1
cdr3_length: 19
v_call: TRBV19
j_call: TRBJ1-5

cdr3_aa: CASRGPQTGHPTATDYGYTF
d_call: -
cdr3_length: 20
v_call: TRBV6-1
j_call: TRBJ1-2

cdr3_aa: CASSYSRGLAGSSYEQYF
d_call: -
cdr3_length: 18
v_call: TRBV6-2/TRBV6-3
j_call: TRBJ2-7

cdr3_aa: CASSRLAEYEQYF
d_call: TRBD2
cdr3_length: 13
v_call: TRBV7-2
j_call: TRBJ2-7

cdr3_aa: CASREQGDTGELFF
d_call: TRBD1
cdr3_length: 14
v_call: TRBV12-3/TRBV12-4
j_call: TRBJ2-2

cdr3_aa: CASSTQPGFGNEQFF
d_call: -
cdr3_length: 15
v_call: TRBV12-3/TRBV12-4
j_call: TRBJ2-1

cdr3_aa: CASSPPGAQETQYF
d_call: -
cdr3_length: 14
v_call: TRBV28
j_call: TRBJ2-5

cdr3_aa: CASSPLGTEETQYF
d_call: TRBD1
cdr3_length: 14
v_call: TRBV28
j_call: TRBJ2-5

cdr3_aa: CASRFGGVSNQPQHF
d_call: -
cdr3_length: 15
v_call: TRBV12-3/TRBV12-4
j_call: TRBJ1-5

cdr3_aa: CSARWGAEAFF
d_call: -
cdr3_length: 11
v_call: TRBV20-1
j_call: TRBJ1-1

cdr3_aa: CASSPAGGTGSNQPQHF
d_call: TRBD1
cdr3_length: 17
v_call: TRBV7-6
j_call: TRBJ1-5

cdr3_aa: CASSLVFTPPAGLQYF
d_call: -
cdr3_length: 16
v_call: TRBV11-3
j_call: TRBJ2-7